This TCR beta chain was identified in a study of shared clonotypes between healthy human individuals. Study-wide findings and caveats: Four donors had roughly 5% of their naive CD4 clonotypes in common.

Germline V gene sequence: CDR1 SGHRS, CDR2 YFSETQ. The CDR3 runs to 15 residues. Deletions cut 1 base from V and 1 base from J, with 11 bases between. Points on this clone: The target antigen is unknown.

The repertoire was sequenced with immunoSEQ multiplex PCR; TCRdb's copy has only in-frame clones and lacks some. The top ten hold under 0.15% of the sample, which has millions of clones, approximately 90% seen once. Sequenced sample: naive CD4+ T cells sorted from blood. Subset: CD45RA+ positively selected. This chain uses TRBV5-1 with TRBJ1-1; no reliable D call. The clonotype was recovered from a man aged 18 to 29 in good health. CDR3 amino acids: CASSLLSAKNTEAFF. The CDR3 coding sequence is TGCGCCAGCAGCTTGTTGTCGGCTAAGAACACTGAAGCTTTCTTT.